A single sample is the source of the 27 T cell receptor beta chains below, sequenced in a study of cytomegalovirus exposure and HLA in healthy donors. Researchers ran the PCR with 60 Vbeta and 13 Jbeta primers. Profiling relied on immunoSEQ multiplex PCR, and the TCRdb table lists in-frame clones only, not all of them. The sample has some 160,000 clones; roughly 80% are singletons. The sequencing input was PBMCs. All receptors come from a male donor in good health and CMV-seronegative.

This chain connects TRBV2 to TRBJ1-2; no definite D call. This CDR3 is built from 13 residues. Deletions cut 4 bases from V and 4 bases from J, with 10 bases between. The germline V gene has CDR1 SNHLY and CDR2 FYNNEI. In DNA form, the CDR3 reads TGTGCCAGCAGTGGCGGCAGTTTCTATGGCTACACCTTC. This sequence encodes CASSGGSFYGYTF. Using reference TRBV2 and TRBJ1-2 for the parts outside the CDR3, the full variable domain is EPEVTQTPSHQVTQMGQEVILRCVPISNHLYFYWYRQILGQKVEFLVSFYNNEISEKSEIFDDQFSVERPDGSNFTLKIRSTKLEDSAMYFCASSGGSFYGYTFGSGTRLTVV.

The rearrangement links TRBV28 to TRBJ1-2, with a possible D match to TRBD1 (6 bases). Germline V gene sequence: CDR1 MDHEN, CDR2 SYDVKM. Trimming took off 3 bases at V and 5 bases at J, with 13 bases between the two ends. This CDR3 is built from 14 residues. DNA of the CDR3: TGTGCCAGCAGTTTGGGGGGGCGCTCTTATGGCTACACCTTC. It encodes CASSLGGRSYGYTF.

On this clone: Other DNA sequences in the same sample also yield this CDR3. The chain employs TRBV19 and TRBJ1-2; D is possibly TRBD1 (5 bases). Germline V gene sequence: CDR1 LNHDA, CDR2 SQIVND (reference sequence). The CDR3 loop spans 14 amino acids. V lost 6 bases and J 2 bases, leaving 13 bases between the germline ends. The CDR3 protein is CASSYSTENYGYTF. For the CDR3, the DNA is TGTGCCAGTAGCTACTCGACAGAAAACTATGGCTACACCTTC. Drawing the rest from reference TRBV19 and TRBJ1-2, the complete variable domain is DGGITQSPKYLFRKEGQNVTLSCEQNLNHDAMYWYRQDPGQGLRLIYYSQIVNDFQKGDIAEGYSVSREKKESFPLTVTSAQKNPTAFYLCASSYSTENYGYTFGSGTRLTVV.

The chain links TRBV4-3 to TRBJ1-1; no reliable D call. V lost 0 bases, J lost 2 bases, and 7 bases lay in between. The length of the CDR3 is 14 residues. Germline values: CDR1 LGHNA, CDR2 YSLEER. CDR3 loop: CASSQDLGNTEAFF. The DNA of the CDR3 is TGCGCCAGCAGCCAAGATCTGGGCAACACTGAAGCTTTCTTT.

This rearrangement joins TRBV9 to TRBJ1-3, with D unresolved. The germline V and J ends were trimmed by 7 bases and 3 bases, with 5 bases remaining between them. Germline V lookup: CDR1 SGDLS, CDR2 YYNGEE. The CDR3 has 11 amino acids. This chain's CDR3 is CASGLGNTIYF. CDR3 in DNA: TGTGCCAGCGGCCTTGGAAACACCATATATTTT.

This clone was recorded once. The genes are TRBV14 and TRBJ1-2, with 8 bases fitting TRBD1. V was pared by 0 bases and J by 2 bases, with 8 bases of the junction left unmatched. Per the germline V gene, CDR1 is SGHDN and CDR2 is FVKESK. This CDR3 has 17 amino acids. The CDR3 here is CASSQDLRTGNNYGYTF. The DNA for the CDR3 is TGTGCCAGCAGCCAAGACTTACGGACAGGGAACAACTATGGCTACACCTTC.

This clone was detected once. Other DNA sequences in this sample translate to the same CDR3. The chain uses TRBV7-9 and TRBJ1-1; TRBD1 agrees at 9 bases. The length of the CDR3 is 14 residues. Germline loops: CDR1 SEHNR, CDR2 FQNEAQ (reference sequence). V lost 3 bases and J lost 1; bases outside the gene matches: 0. The CDR3 DNA is TGTGCCAGCAGCTTGGGACAGGGGAACACTGAAGCTTTCTTT. The encoded protein is CASSLGQGNTEAFF.

This chain joins TRBV6-5 and TRBJ2-1; 11 bases are a match to TRBD2. V lost 6 bases, J lost 4 bases, and 5 bases stayed unmatched. Germline loops: CDR1 MNHEY, CDR2 SVGAGI. The CDR3 totals 15 residues. CDR3 DNA sequence: TGTGCCAGCAGCCCTACTAGCGGGGGATACAATGAGCAGTTCTTC. This translates into CASSPTSGGYNEQFF.

This chain uses TRBV7-8 with TRBJ1-1; the D gene is possibly TRBD1 (5 bases). This CDR3 has 16 amino acids. With 2 bases removed from V and 2 bases from J, the gap between germline ends came to 15 bases. CDR1 is SGHVS, CDR2 FQNEAQ, per germline. The CDR3 region is CASSLLSAGVNTEAFF. In DNA form, the CDR3 reads TGTGCCAGCAGCTTATTGTCCGCGGGGGTTAACACTGAAGCTTTCTTT.

V and J are TRBV5-4 and TRBJ2-5, with D possibly being TRBD1 (6 bases). The V end was cut by 1 base, the J end by 1 base, with 8 bases between. This CDR3 is built from 14 residues. Germline CDR1 SGHNT, CDR2 YYREEE (reference sequence). The CDR3 region has the DNA TGTGCCAGCAGCTTGCCGGACAGCCAAGAGACCCAGTACTTC. Amino acids: CASSLPDSQETQYF.

This clone was detected a few times. J is TRBJ1-2 and V is TRBV6-5; D possibly corresponds to TRBD1 (5 bases). There are 15 residues in the CDR3. Germline V CDR1 and CDR2: MNHEY, SVGAGI. V was clipped by 7 bases and J by 2 bases, with 17 bases between them. The DNA for the CDR3 is TGTGCCAGCACCAAGGGGCCCGGAAGAAACTATGGCTACACCTTC. Amino acids: CASTKGPGRNYGYTF.

Here the CDR3 DNA reads TGTGCCAGCAGCCTGGGGACAGAAGGCACCGGGGAGCTGTTTTTT. Its translation is CASSLGTEGTGELFF. The chain links TRBV11-3 to TRBJ2-2, with TRBD1 matching over 7 bases. Losses at the gene ends were 5 bases for V and 4 bases for J; bases not matched to a gene: 7. Looked up from germline, CDR1 is SGHNT and CDR2 is YENEEA. The CDR3 contains 15 residues.

This chain joins TRBV11-2 and TRBJ2-7, with 7 bases identical to TRBD1. CDR3 length: 15 amino acids. The junction had 9 bases not matched to a gene; V was cut back by 1 base and J by 6 bases. Per germline, CDR1 SGHAT and CDR2 FQNNGV. CDR3 DNA sequence: TGTGCCAGCAGCTTAGCACAGGGGCCCTTCGCCGAGCAGTACTTC. Its protein product is CASSLAQGPFAEQYF.

The chain links TRBV7-9 to TRBJ2-1, with D uncertain. The V end lost 5 bases, the J end lost 9 bases, and 8 bases lay between the germline ends. Looked up from germline, CDR1 is SEHNR and CDR2 is FQNEAQ (reference sequence). There are 11 residues in the CDR3. CDR3 loop: CASSGLGEQFF. The CDR3 DNA sequence: TGTGCCAGCAGCGGCCTAGGTGAGCAGTTCTTC. Supplemented by reference TRBV7-9 and TRBJ2-1, the full variable domain reads DTGVSQNPRHKITKRGQNVTFRCDPISEHNRLYWYRQTLGQGPEFLTYFQNEAQLEKSRLLSDRFSAERPKGSFSTLEIQRTEQGDSAMYLCASSGLGEQFFGPGTRLTVL.

This clone was observed a few times. V and J are TRBV5-8 and TRBJ2-3, with 8 bases aligning to TRBD2. The CDR3 runs to 16 residues. V lost 0 bases, J lost 1 base, and 4 bases stayed unmatched. The germline gives CDR1 SGHTS, CDR2 YDEGEE. Here the CDR3 reads CASSLGLAGGTDTQYF. In DNA, the CDR3 is TGTGCCAGCAGCTTGGGGCTAGCGGGCGGCACAGATACGCAGTATTTT.

The gene calls are TRBV2 and TRBJ1-1, with D hard to call. With 2 bases removed from V and 7 bases from J, the gap between germline ends came to 20 bases. The CDR3 runs 16 residues. Germline values: CDR1 SNHLY, CDR2 FYNNEI. The CDR3 here is CASSENDISLNDEAFF. The CDR3 nucleotides read TGTGCCAGCAGTGAAAATGATATAAGCCTTAATGATGAAGCTTTCTTT.

The gene calls are TRBV9 and TRBJ2-7; 7 bases are a match to TRBD1. The V gene's germline CDR1 is SGDLS and CDR2 YYNGEE. This CDR3 has 15 residues. The trim removed 0 bases at V and 0 bases at J, leaving 3 bases unmatched. CDR3 region: CASSVEWDSSYEQYF. CDR3 DNA: TGTGCCAGCAGCGTAGAATGGGACAGCTCCTACGAGCAGTACTTC.

The gene calls are TRBV6-5 and TRBJ2-1; 7 nucleotides line up with TRBD1. Trimming cost V 0 bases and J 3 bases; bases outside gene matches: 5. CDR1 and CDR2 (germline): MNHEY, SVGAGI. The CDR3 loop spans 16 amino acids. In DNA form, the CDR3 reads TGTGCCAGCAGTTACTCTTTGGACAGGAGCTACAATGAGCAGTTCTTC. Its translation is CASSYSLDRSYNEQFF.

The chain combines TRBV29-1 with TRBJ1-5; 10 bases agree with TRBD1. This CDR3 is built from 15 residues. Trimming at V came to 4 bases and at J to 5 bases, leaving 8 bases not matched to a gene. Germline CDR1 SQVTM, CDR2 ANQGSEA. This CDR3 is CSVAFTGTGDQPQHF. In nucleotides, the CDR3 is TGCAGCGTTGCCTTTACCGGGACAGGGGATCAGCCCCAGCATTTT.

V and J are TRBV2 and TRBJ1-4; 12 nucleotides agree with TRBD1. Germline V gene data show CDR1 as SNHLY and CDR2 as FYNNEI. The CDR3 is 15 residues long. V lost 4 bases to trimming and J lost 7 bases; unmatched junction nucleotides: 4. CDR3: CASSGRDRGPEKLFF. CDR3 nucleotides: TGTGCCAGCAGTGGACGGGACAGGGGGCCTGAAAAACTGTTTTTT.

The CDR3 protein is CAWKKPGHTGEQYF. CDR3 coding DNA: TGTGCCTGGAAGAAGCCGGGACATACGGGCGAGCAGTACTTC. The J gene is TRBJ2-7, the V gene TRBV30; TRBD1 is a possible D gene (6 bases). The CDR3 runs 14 residues. Trimming took off 4 bases at V and 6 bases at J, with 19 bases between the two ends. Germline values: CDR1 GTSNPN, CDR2 SVGIG (reference sequence).

The chain combines TRBV2 with TRBJ1-1; D uncertain. The ends were cut back, 6 bases at V and 4 bases at J, with 24 bases in the middle. From germline, CDR1 is SNHLY and CDR2 FYNNEI. This CDR3 region has 17 residues. CDR3 in amino acids: CASSDLSYERRFTEAFF. For the CDR3, the DNA is TGTGCCAGCAGCGACTTGTCTTATGAGAGGAGATTCACTGAAGCTTTCTTT.

This clone has only one observation. The chain uses TRBV5-1 and TRBJ1-1; possible D gene TRBD1, 5 bases. The CDR3 is made up of 14 amino acids. Trimming cost V 8 bases and J 4 bases, with 18 bases left between them. Looked up from germline, CDR1 is SGHRS and CDR2 is YFSETQ. The CDR3 spells CASRLGRGTTEAFF. In DNA, the CDR3 is TGCGCCAGTAGGCTTGGTCGGGGGACCACTGAAGCTTTCTTT.

This rearrangement joins TRBV2 to TRBJ2-7; 7 bases agree with TRBD1. CDR1 and CDR2 (germline): SNHLY, FYNNEI. This CDR3 has 14 amino acids. The V and J ends lost 6 bases and 5 bases, in that order; junction bases with no gene match: 10. CDR3 protein: CASRGDSSYHEQYF. The CDR3 DNA follows: TGTGCCAGCAGAGGGGACAGTTCGTACCACGAGCAGTACTTC.

The CDR3 protein is CASSPAGGLKTQYF. The DNA of the CDR3 is TGTGCCAGTTCTCCTGCAGGGGGGTTGAAGACCCAGTACTTC. The rearrangement joins TRBV28 to TRBJ2-5; TRBD1 might be the D (7 bases). Trimming pared 9 bases from V and 6 bases from J, leaving 20 bases between. This CDR3 has 14 residues. CDR1 is MDHEN and CDR2 is SYDVKM in the germline V gene.

The gene calls are TRBV6-5 and TRBJ1-3; D remains ambiguous. This CDR3 is 11 amino acids long. CDR1 and CDR2 from the germline V gene are MNHEY and SVGAGI. The V end lost 7 bases, the J end lost 9 bases, and 10 bases lay between the germline ends. The CDR3 region has the DNA TGTGCCAGCACCCAGCGGGGCACCATATATTTT. Protein: CASTQRGTIYF.

The rearrangement uses TRBV5-6 and TRBJ1-3; D might be TRBD1 (5 bases). The CDR3 extends over 15 amino acids. Trimming stripped 3 bases from V and 0 bases from J, with 10 bases between. The germline CDR1 and CDR2 sequences are SGHDT and YYEEEE. CDR3 in DNA: TGTGCCAGCAGCTCAGGGCGCCGCTCTGGAAACACCATATATTTT. Its protein is CASSSGRRSGNTIYF.